This T cell receptor beta chain was retrieved from a study of blood T cell repertoires in COVID-19. Study context: The samples span acute and convalescent COVID-19 from the United States, Italy and Spain.

Only in-frame clones appear in the TCRdb table, and some are missing; sequencing was by immunoSEQ multiplex PCR. The data hold 180,000 or so clones, with around 90% observed a single time. The length of the CDR3 is 13 residues. The V and J ends lost 6 bases and 8 bases, in that order; junction bases with no gene match: 5. Germline V lookup: CDR1 MNHEY, CDR2 SMNVEV (reference sequence). The V and J genes are TRBV27 and TRBJ2-2, with TRBD1 matching over 8 bases. The source of this sequence is a man aged 45-65 years with acute or convalescent COVID-19. Sequencing used peripheral blood. DNA of the CDR3: TGTGCCAGCAGCAGGGGGCGGGTGGGGGAGCTGTTTTTT. Encoded protein: CASSRGRVGELFF.